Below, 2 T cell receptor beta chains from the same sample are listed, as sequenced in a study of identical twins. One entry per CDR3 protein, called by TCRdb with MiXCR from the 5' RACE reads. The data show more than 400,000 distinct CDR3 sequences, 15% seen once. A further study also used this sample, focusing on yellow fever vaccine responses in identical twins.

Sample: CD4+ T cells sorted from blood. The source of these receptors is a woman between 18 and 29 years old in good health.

The CDR3 spells CASSPRGVRDTEAFF. The CDR3 nucleotides are TGTGCCAGCAGCCCCCGGGGGGTTCGGGACACTGAAGCTTTCTTT. The chain couples TRBV3-1 to TRBJ1-1; D might be TRBD1 (5 bases). CDR1 LGHDT and CDR2 YNNKEL come from the germline V gene (reference sequence). V gave up 4 bases and J gave up 3 bases, with 15 bases separating them. The CDR3 covers 15 residues.

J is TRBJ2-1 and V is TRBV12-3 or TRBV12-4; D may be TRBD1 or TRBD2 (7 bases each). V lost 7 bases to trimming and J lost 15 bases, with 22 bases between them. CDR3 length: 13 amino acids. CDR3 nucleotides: TGTGCCAGCACTTCAGGGGGATGGCGGGAGTTGTTCTTC. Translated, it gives CASTSGGWRELFF.